This T cell receptor beta chain is from a study of blood T cell repertoires in COVID-19. Under the authors' procedure: How many nucleated cells were present was estimated from reference gene primer amplification. Method: immunoSEQ multiplex PCR; TCRdb's copy keeps in-frame clones and lacks some. V, J and clone size derive from that table, while D and trimming were established from the DNA sequence. The sample lists 45,000 to 60,000 clones, 80% to 95% occurring once. The CDR3 is made up of 16 amino acids. Germline CDR1 is LNHNV and CDR2 is YYDKDF (reference sequence). Trimming removed 1 base at V and 3 bases at J, with 15 bases between.

Material: peripheral blood. This TCR was recovered from a man in his fifties or sixties with acute or convalescent COVID-19. The chain joins TRBV15 to TRBJ1-2; D possibly corresponds to TRBD1 (6 bases). CDR3 nucleotide sequence: TGTGCCACCAGCAGAGCGCGGGCAGGGGTAGACTATGGCTACACCTTC. Amino acids: CATSRARAGVDYGYTF.